The present entry profiles one T cell receptor beta chain with its context. In its sample, this clonotype was seen many times. What antigen it recognizes has not been identified. No base qualities exist here, and no much larger clone lies one base off it. This sample is drawn from a study of human T cells and chemical hapten exposure (dated by TCRdb to about 2021). With regard to the full study: For sensitization, 2% DPC in acetone was applied to a 2 cm by 2 cm area of upper inner arm skin. Patch tests used Finn chambers with 0.01% DPC on the upper back, scored after 6 days by International Contact Dermatitis Research Group standards. The mostly female patient cohort included alopecia areata with under or over 50% scalp involvement, alopecia totalis and alopecia universalis. The study tracked peripheral blood TCR repertoire changes in vivo during primary and secondary sensitization to the hapten diphenylcyclopropenone (DPC) in alopecia patients. About 27 alopecia patients gave blood for TCR sequencing at one to four time points (pre-sensitization, 2, 6 and 24 weeks). Blood samples were taken from patients before sensitization (week 0) and at 2, 6 and about 24 weeks after DPC sensitization. Throughout the study period of roughly 24 weeks, patients also received therapeutic DPC doses to the scalp every week. The libraries were sequenced as a pool, and the TCR yield per sample differed mostly because of small variations in library volumes within the pool. General study outcomes and caveats: All patients had alopecia, a presumed autoimmune disease, so their immune response might differ from that of healthy individuals. Repeated subsampling changed both the strength of the expansion versus patch-test correlation and the threshold at which that correlation became significant. Compared with pre-sensitization or healthy control sets, expanded TCRs formed significantly more large CDR3 similarity clusters, which is consistent with antigen-driven responses. Patch test score was positively correlated with the number of PT1 expanded TCRs, with significance at thresholds 8, 16 and 32 but not at 4. DPC sensitization did not change how many TCRs were above 1 in 1000 frequency, and no evidence was found of alterations in global repertoire structure.

Sample time point, as interpreted from the label and publication: patch test 1, 2 weeks after DPC sensitization. Read against the paper, the sample's treatment or condition label means: therapeutic diphenylcyclopropenone sensitization with weekly scalp DPC. At every patch-test visit, the blood draw took place before the patch test was put on. Patients were considered eligible if aged 18 to 70, diagnosed with alopecia and deemed suitable for DPC therapy, and patients were excluded if pregnant. Total RNA was extracted from unfractionated whole blood collected in Tempus Blood RNA tubes. V sheds 3 bases and J sheds 5 bases, leaving 5 bases between their ends. Spanning cysteine to phenylalanine, the CDR3 consists of 11 amino acids. Just CDR3 DNA is preserved here, 33 bases in frame from base 1. Looking up the germline V gene yields CDR1 ENHRY and CDR2 SYGVKD. Library preparation used RACE. The data were produced on a NextSeq 500. During library preparation, unique molecular identifiers were attached to individual cDNA molecules so that TCRs could be counted quantitatively and reproducibly. Both TCR alpha and TCR beta chains were sequenced from each blood RNA sample. As for the authors' bioinformatics: Samples had a median of approximately 96,000 TCRs, with a range from 23,224 to 690,600. The Decombinator software suite was used to annotate the V, J and CDR3 of the TCR reads. To make PS versus PT1 abundance plots, every sample was subsampled to the same number of TCRs (28,000). TCRs were defined as expanded if absent before sensitization and observed at least eight times at the 2-week time point. TCRdb handled the public reads itself, with Q25 trimming in fastp and clone calling in MiXCR, and kept productive beta chains. Here each entry gathers all rows of one CDR3 protein and keeps the most common genes and DNA. Clone size and V and J calls follow TCRdb, not the original study. This sample gives 100,000 or so distinct CDR3 sequences in total; roughly a tenth of them show up just once. The top ten constitute 2.2% of the sample.

The sample was whole blood, taken in connection with sensitization to the hapten diphenylcyclopropenone (DPC). The origin of this receptor is a man in his forties with alopecia areata. Some clones in this sample may be carry-over from other donors' samples. Recombination connected TRBV10-3 to TRBJ2-7, with no confident D gene call. Here is the DNA: TGTGCCATCAGTGAACTCCACGAGCAGTACTTC. Its coded protein is CAISELHEQYF.